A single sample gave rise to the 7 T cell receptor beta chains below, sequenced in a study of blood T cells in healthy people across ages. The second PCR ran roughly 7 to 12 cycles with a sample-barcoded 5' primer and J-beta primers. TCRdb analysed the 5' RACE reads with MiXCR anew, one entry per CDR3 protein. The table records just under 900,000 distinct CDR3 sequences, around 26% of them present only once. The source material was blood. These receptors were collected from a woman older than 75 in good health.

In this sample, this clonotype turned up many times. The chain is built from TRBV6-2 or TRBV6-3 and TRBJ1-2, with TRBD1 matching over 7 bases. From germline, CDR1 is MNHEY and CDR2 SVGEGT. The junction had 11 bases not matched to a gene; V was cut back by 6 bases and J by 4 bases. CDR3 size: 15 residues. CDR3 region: CASRRRDSRTYGYTF. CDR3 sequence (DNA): TGTGCCAGCAGACGCCGGGACAGTCGGACCTATGGCTACACCTTC.

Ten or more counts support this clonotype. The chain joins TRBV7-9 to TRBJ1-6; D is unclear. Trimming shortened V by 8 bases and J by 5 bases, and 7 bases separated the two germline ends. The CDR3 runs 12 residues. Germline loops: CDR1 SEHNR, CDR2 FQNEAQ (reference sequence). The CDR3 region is CASGTHNSPLHF. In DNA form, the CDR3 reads TGTGCCAGCGGAACTCATAATTCACCCCTCCACTTT.

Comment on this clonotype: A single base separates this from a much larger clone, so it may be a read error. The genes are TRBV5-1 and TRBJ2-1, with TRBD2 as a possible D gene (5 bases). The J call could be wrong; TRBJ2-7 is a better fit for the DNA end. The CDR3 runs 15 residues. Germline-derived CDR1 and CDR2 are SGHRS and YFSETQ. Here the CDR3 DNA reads TGCGCCAGCAGGACTCGGGATCTAGAGGGCAATGAGCAGTACTTC. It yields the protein CASRTRDLEGNEQYF.

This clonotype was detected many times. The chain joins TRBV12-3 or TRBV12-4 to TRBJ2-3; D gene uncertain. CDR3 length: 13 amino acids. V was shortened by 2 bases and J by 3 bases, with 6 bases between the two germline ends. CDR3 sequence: CASSLHGTDTQYF. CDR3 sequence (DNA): TGTGCCAGCAGTTTACACGGGACAGATACGCAGTATTTT.

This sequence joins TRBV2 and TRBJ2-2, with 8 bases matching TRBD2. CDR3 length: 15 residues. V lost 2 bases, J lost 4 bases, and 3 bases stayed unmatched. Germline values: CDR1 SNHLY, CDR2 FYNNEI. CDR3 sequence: CASSENGGATGELFF. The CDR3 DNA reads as TGTGCCAGCAGTGAAAACGGGGGGGCCACCGGGGAGCTGTTTTTT.

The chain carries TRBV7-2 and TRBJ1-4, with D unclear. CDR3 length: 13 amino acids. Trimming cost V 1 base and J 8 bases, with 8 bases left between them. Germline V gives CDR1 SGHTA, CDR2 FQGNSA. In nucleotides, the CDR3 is TGTGCCAGCAGCTTAGGGGAGGTCGAAAAACTGTTTTTT. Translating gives CASSLGEVEKLFF.

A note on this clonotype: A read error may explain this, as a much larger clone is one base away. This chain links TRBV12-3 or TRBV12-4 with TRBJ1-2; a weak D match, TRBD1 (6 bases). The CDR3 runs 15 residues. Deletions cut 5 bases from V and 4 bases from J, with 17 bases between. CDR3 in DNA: TGTGCCAGCAGTCAACAGGGATTAGCTAGCTATGGCTACACCTTC. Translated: CASSQQGLASYGYTF.